Below, one T cell receptor (beta chain) is given with its context. What it recognizes is unknown. Repertoires were generated with immunoSEQ multiplex PCR, while TCRdb's copy carries only in-frame clones and drops some. The sample includes 200,000 to 250,000 clones, over 80% of them seen just once. This sample was taken from a study of cytomegalovirus exposure and HLA in healthy donors. Study-level information: The roughly 130 validation repertoires used the same platform as the 500 to 700 first-cohort repertoires, a later analysis reported. Study results and caveats: The classifier, whose performance was assessed in both the original and validation cohorts, reportedly diagnosed cytomegalovirus status with high specificity and sensitivity. Rare sequences made up most TCRs, while some public TCRs were found in many donors. Confirmation was obtained in vitro that a few CMV-associated chains are specific for CMV antigens.

The CDR3 has 14 amino acids. V was pared by 4 bases and J by 6 bases, with 10 bases between. The V gene's germline CDR1 is LNHDA and CDR2 SQIVND (reference sequence). This TCR was sampled from a woman aged 18-29 years in good health and CMV-seronegative. The chain joins TRBV19 to TRBJ1-6; D call uncertain. The specimen sequenced was PBMCs. CDR3 DNA: TGTGCCAGTAGTACTTCCGCACTTAATTCACCCCTCCACTTT. This translates into CASSTSALNSPLHF. Full variable domain (missing parts from reference TRBV19 and TRBJ1-6): DGGITQSPKYLFRKEGQNVTLSCEQNLNHDAMYWYRQDPGQGLRLIYYSQIVNDFQKGDIAEGYSVSREKKESFPLTVTSAQKNPTAFYLCASSTSALNSPLHFGNGTRLTVT.